This is a list of T cell receptor beta chains from one sample in a study of blood T cell repertoires in COVID-19. Method: immunoSEQ multiplex PCR; TCRdb's copy keeps in-frame clones and lacks some. The sample lists 250,000 to 350,000 clones; approximately 91% were seen once. The sequenced material came from peripheral blood. The receptors here all came from a woman aged 55-69 years with acute or convalescent COVID-19. Both conserved end residues are part of each CDR3.

>TRBJ1-5|TRBV5-5
CASSRTLRRDSNQPQHF
>TRBJ1-1|TRBV12-3/TRBV12-4
CASRLHLTEAFF
>TRBJ1-1|TRBV6-5
CASSYLGQGPGTEAFF
>TRBJ1-5|TRBV9
CASSPGPTGNQPQHF
>TRBJ1-4|TRBV29-1
CSVSYRGGEKLFF
>TRBJ1-1|TRBV27
CASSSPSEAFF
>TRBJ2-7|TRBV7-2
CASSLRSEGHSYEQYF
>TRBJ1-1|TRBV15
CATSRPTGDGTEAFF
>TRBJ1-1|TRBV18
CASSPPQGGDTEAFF
>TRBJ1-2|TRBV6-5
CASSLRGAGYGYTF
>TRBJ1-6|TRBV27
CASSLSSIPGQALRSSYNSPLHF
>TRBJ2-7|TRBV23-1
CASSPDRDPFYEQYF
>TRBJ2-1|TRBV10-3
CAISEGGGPHNEQFF
>TRBJ2-7|TRBV9
CASSLPGIEQYF
>TRBJ2-7|TRBV6-5
CASSPRGQGRYEQYF
>TRBJ1-2|TRBV18
CASSQSRDRRGEGYTF
>TRBJ2-7|TRBV4-3
CASSQAGGITYEQYF
>TRBJ2-1|TRBV12-3/TRBV12-4
CASSIPGRLEQFF
>TRBJ2-5|TRBV19
CASSMPTGYQETQYF
>TRBJ1-4|TRBV5-6
CASSIGQGIYNEKLFF
>TRBJ2-1|TRBV5-4
CASSSPGLAGEGRNEQFF
>TRBJ1-1|TRBV6-2/TRBV6-3
CASSGPYMNTEAFF
>TRBJ2-1|TRBV4-1
CASKSLANNEQFF
>TRBJ1-5|TRBV18
CASSLGTGDQPQHF
>TRBJ2-1|TRBV6-2/TRBV6-3
CASSYRIADEQFF
>TRBJ2-7|TRBV13
CASSAYRQGSTPLEQYF
>TRBJ1-6|TRBV6-6
CASRQDRNSPLHF
>TRBJ2-7|TRBV2
CASSEGRGLSGEQYF
>TRBJ1-6|TRBV6-2/TRBV6-3
CASSHGDSPLHF
>TRBJ1-2|TRBV21-1
CASSITQGRRPEDGYTF
>TRBJ2-3|TRBV5-1
CASSLDPGTSGRTQYF
>TRBJ1-2|TRBV11-2
CASSLDGGYEGYTF
>TRBJ2-3|TRBV19
CASSHRGTSTDTQYF
>TRBJ2-5|TRBV6-5
CASSYGSPGVGTQYF
>TRBJ2-7|TRBV6-2/TRBV6-3
CASTPGSSGRKEQYF
>TRBJ1-1|TRBV7-3
CASSTAPDREAFF
>TRBJ1-4|TRBV9
CASSVDGRSNEKLFF
>TRBJ1-2|TRBV28
CASKERRITYGYTF
>TRBJ1-1|TRBV4-3
CASSQNGRTVSTEAFF
>TRBJ1-3|TRBV19
CASSQRESSGNTIYF
>TRBJ1-2|TRBV7-2
CASTQGADYNGYTF
>TRBJ1-1|TRBV6-2/TRBV6-3
CASSLTGRATEAFF
>TRBJ2-1|TRBV11-3
CASSLAGGTRGEQFF
>TRBJ2-2|TRBV19
CASSTGGDTGELFF
>TRBJ1-2|TRBV21-1
CASSKEGRVNGYTF
>TRBJ1-5|TRBV29-1
CSVGDSQAGDQPQHF
>TRBJ2-1|TRBV5-4
CASRLAGGPNYNEQFF
>TRBJ2-1|TRBV6-1
CASSEAFRDNEQFF